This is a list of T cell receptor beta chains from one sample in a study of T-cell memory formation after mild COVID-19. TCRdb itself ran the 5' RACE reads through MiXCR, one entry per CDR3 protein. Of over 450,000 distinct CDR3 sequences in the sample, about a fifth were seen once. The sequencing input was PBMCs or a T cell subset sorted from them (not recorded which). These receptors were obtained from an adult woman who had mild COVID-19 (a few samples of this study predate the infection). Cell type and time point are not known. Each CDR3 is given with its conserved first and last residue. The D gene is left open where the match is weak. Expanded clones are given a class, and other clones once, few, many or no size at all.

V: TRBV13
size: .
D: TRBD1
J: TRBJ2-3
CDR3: CASSPLRTGSDTQYF
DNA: TGTGCCAGCAGCCCCCTCCGGACAGGGTCAGATACGCAGTATTTT

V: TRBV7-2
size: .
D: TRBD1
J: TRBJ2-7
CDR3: CASSREPSTGGYDEQYF
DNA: TGTGCCAGCAGCCGAGAACCTTCGACAGGGGGTTATGACGAGCAGTACTTC

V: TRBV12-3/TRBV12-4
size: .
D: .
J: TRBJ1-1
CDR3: CASSLSPSAGGTEAFF
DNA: TGTGCCAGCAGCCTATCCCCCTCTGCGGGGGGCACTGAAGCTTTCTTT

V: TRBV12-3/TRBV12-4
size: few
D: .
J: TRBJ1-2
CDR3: CASSLIRTTDYGYTF
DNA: TGTGCCAGCAGTCTCATTCGAACGACGGACTATGGCTACACCTTC

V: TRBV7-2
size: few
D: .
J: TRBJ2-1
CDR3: CASSQTQGWAYNEQFF
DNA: TGTGCCAGCAGTCAGACCCAGGGCTGGGCCTACAATGAGCAGTTCTTC

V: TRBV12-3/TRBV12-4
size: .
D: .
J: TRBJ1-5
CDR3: CASSLGLGGNQPQHF
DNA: TGTGCCAGCAGTTTGGGTCTAGGGGGCAATCAGCCCCAGCATTTT

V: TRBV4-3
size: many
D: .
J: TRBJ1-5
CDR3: CASSQVLRQPQHF
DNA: TGCGCCAGCAGCCAAGTTTTACGGCAGCCCCAGCATTTT

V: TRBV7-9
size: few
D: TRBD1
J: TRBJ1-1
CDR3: CASSPQGAHTEAFF
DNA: TGTGCCAGCAGCCCCCAGGGGGCGCATACTGAAGCTTTCTTT

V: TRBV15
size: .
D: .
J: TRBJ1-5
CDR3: CATSFGGDQPQHF
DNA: TGTGCCACCAGCTTCGGGGGGGATCAGCCCCAGCATTTT

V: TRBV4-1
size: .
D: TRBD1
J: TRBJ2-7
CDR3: CASSPQGDYEQYF
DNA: TGCGCCAGCAGCCCCCAGGGGGACTACGAGCAGTACTTC

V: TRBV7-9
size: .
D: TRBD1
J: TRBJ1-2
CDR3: CASSLWDSRGYGYTF
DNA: TGTGCCAGCAGCTTATGGGACAGTCGAGGGTATGGCTACACCTTC

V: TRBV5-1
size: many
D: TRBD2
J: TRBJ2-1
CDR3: CASSKGLAGGTNDEQFF
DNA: TGCGCCAGCAGCAAAGGACTAGCGGGAGGCACTAACGATGAGCAGTTCTTC

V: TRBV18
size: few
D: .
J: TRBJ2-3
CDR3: CASSPPGRNTQYF
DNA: TGTGCCAGCTCACCACCTGGACGGAATACGCAGTATTTT

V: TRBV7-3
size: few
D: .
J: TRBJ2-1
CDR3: CASSTGTAPYNEQFF
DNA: TGTGCCAGCAGCACCGGGACGGCTCCATACAATGAGCAGTTCTTC

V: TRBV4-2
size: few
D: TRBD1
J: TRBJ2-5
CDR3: CASSQDDRGALGETQYF
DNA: TGTGCCAGCAGCCAAGATGACAGGGGGGCGTTGGGAGAGACCCAGTACTTC

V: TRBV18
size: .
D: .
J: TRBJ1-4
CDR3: CASSRRDNNEKLFF
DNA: TGTGCCAGCTCCCGCCGGGACAATAATGAAAAACTGTTTTTT

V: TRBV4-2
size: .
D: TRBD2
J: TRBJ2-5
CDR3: CASSQELTSGSYGTQYF
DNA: TGTGCCAGCAGCCAAGAGTTAACTAGCGGGAGTTATGGGACCCAGTACTTC

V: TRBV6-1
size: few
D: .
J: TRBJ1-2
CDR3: CASSGNGYGYTF
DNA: TGTGCCAGCAGTGGAAATGGCTATGGCTACACCTTC